The present TCR beta chain was sequenced within a study of Graves' ophthalmopathy and Graves' hyperthyroidism. As the starting material, approximately 10 ml of fresh peripheral blood yielded the PBMCs. RNA served as the template for amplifying TCR beta CDR3 regions. First-round RT-PCR relied on HTBI primers, and a second-round multiplex PCR came next. MiXCR was run by TCRdb on the multiplex PCR reads, yielding one entry per CDR3 protein. The profile shows a few hundred thousand distinct CDR3 sequences, around 16% of them singletons. This TCR came from a woman between 18 and 30 years old with Graves' ophthalmopathy. The specimen sequenced was peripheral blood.

The CDR3 sequence: CASSKGQGFKNIQYF. CDR3 in DNA: TGTGCCAGCAGTAAGGGACAGGGGTTCAAAAACATTCAGTACTTC. The chain has TRBV6-1 and TRBJ2-4; 10 bases are a match to TRBD1. V was clipped by 5 bases and J by 3 bases; unmatched bases: 4. Germline-derived CDR1 and CDR2 are MNHNS and SASEGT. This CDR3 spans 15 amino acids.